This T cell receptor beta chain was sequenced for a study of cytotoxic CD8 clonotypes in ibrutinib-treated CLL. Looked up from germline, CDR1 is SGHTA and CDR2 is FQGNSA. Deletions cut 2 bases from V and 4 bases from J, with 8 bases between. The CDR3 is made up of 13 amino acids. Profiling relied on immunoSEQ multiplex PCR, and the TCRdb table lists in-frame clones only, not all of them. The sample comprises about 160,000 clones, approximately 84% of which are singletons, and under 5.5% rests with the top ten. The gene calls are TRBV7-2 and TRBJ1-2; D uncertain. The sequence was obtained from a human donor with chronic lymphocytic leukemia. Specimen: PBMCs, collected after 24 months of ibrutinib treatment. CDR3: CASSLSPLYGYTF. In nucleotides, the CDR3 is TGTGCCAGCAGCTTAAGTCCCCTCTATGGCTACACCTTC.